One and the same sample provided the 22 T cell receptor beta chains below, sequenced in a study of OX40 agonist ivuxolimab in advanced cancers. The repertoire was sequenced with immunoSEQ multiplex PCR; TCRdb's copy has only in-frame clones and lacks some. Among around 46,000 clones listed, about four fifths were seen once. Specimen: CD4+ or CD8+ T cells sorted from blood, collected in a trial of the OX40 agonist ivuxolimab. The receptors were gathered from an adult with an advanced solid tumor such as melanoma, head and neck, liver or kidney cancer.

In the case of this clone: Other DNA sequences in this sample translate to the same CDR3. The rearrangement links TRBV28 to TRBJ2-5; no clear D gene. Germline V CDR1 and CDR2: MDHEN, SYDVKM. Trimming removed 3 bases from V and 5 bases from J, with 4 bases in between. This CDR3 spans 11 amino acids. The CDR3 DNA follows: TGTGCCAGCAGTTTCGGGGAGACCCAGTACTTC. Its translation is CASSFGETQYF.

This chain links TRBV9 with TRBJ2-7; 16 positions agree with TRBD2. Per germline, CDR1 SGDLS and CDR2 YYNGEE. V shed 3 bases and J 4 bases; nucleotides not matched to a gene: 7. The CDR3 sequence is 17 residues long. Here the CDR3 reads CASSAPGLAGGRYEQYF. As DNA, the CDR3 is TGTGCCAGCAGCGCCCCGGGACTAGCGGGAGGGAGGTACGAGCAGTACTTC.

The V gene is TRBV6-5, the J gene TRBJ1-5; D is perhaps TRBD1 (5 bases). V lost 6 bases, J lost 2 bases, and 8 bases lay in between. There are 13 residues in the CDR3. Germline-derived CDR1 and CDR2 are MNHEY and SVGAGI. The CDR3 loop is CASSRVGNQPQHF. DNA for the CDR3: TGTGCCAGCAGCAGGGTTGGCAATCAGCCCCAGCATTTT.

This chain links TRBV27 with TRBJ2-1; 7 bases match TRBD1. CDR3 length: 14 amino acids. Trimming at V came to 5 bases and at J to 10 bases, leaving 11 bases not matched to a gene. The germline CDR1 and CDR2 sequences are MNHEY and SMNVEV (reference sequence). Here the CDR3 DNA reads TGTGCCAGCAGTGTGTCAGGGGGAACGGGAGAGCAGTTCTTC. The encoded protein is CASSVSGGTGEQFF.

The chain recombines TRBV27 with TRBJ1-5; D is uncertain. The CDR3 is made up of 13 amino acids. Looked up from germline, CDR1 is MNHEY and CDR2 is SMNVEV (reference sequence). V was pared by 5 bases and J by 7 bases, with 12 bases between. The CDR3 nucleotides are TGTGCCAGCAGTCCGCGGCTAGGGCAGCCCCAGCATTTT. This sequence encodes CASSPRLGQPQHF.

The chain recombines TRBV7-6 with TRBJ2-3; D ambiguous. Germline values: CDR1 SGHVS, CDR2 FNYEAQ. V gave up 1 base and J gave up 4 bases, with 12 bases separating them. The CDR3 covers 15 residues. The DNA of the CDR3 is TGTGCCAGCAGCTTAGACTCGGTCGGGCCAGATACGCAGTATTTT. Encoded protein: CASSLDSVGPDTQYF.

This clone appeared once. This chain joins TRBV2 and TRBJ2-7; 7 bases line up with TRBD2. V shed 6 bases, J shed 0 bases, and the junction held 8 bases outside the gene matches. The CDR3 covers 15 residues. Germline assignment: CDR1 SNHLY and CDR2 FYNNEI. The CDR3: CASSGPSGDSYEQYF. As DNA, the CDR3 is TGTGCCAGCAGCGGCCCTAGCGGCGACTCCTACGAGCAGTACTTC.

The chain links TRBV5-8 to TRBJ2-5, with D perhaps matching TRBD1 (6 bases). Germline-derived CDR1 and CDR2 are SGHTS and YDEGEE. The CDR3 sequence is 17 residues long. V lost 2 bases and J lost 4, with 21 bases in between. The CDR3 sequence is CASSLNRDTLAPETQYF. Written as DNA, the CDR3 is TGTGCCAGCAGCTTAAACCGGGACACCTTAGCCCCAGAGACCCAGTACTTC.

The chain joins TRBV5-6 to TRBJ1-5; D possibly corresponds to TRBD1 (5 bases). From germline, CDR1 is SGHDT and CDR2 YYEEEE. This CDR3 region has 14 residues. Trimming stripped 1 base from V and 2 bases from J, with 7 bases between. The CDR3 here is CASSLMTGNQPQHF. DNA for the CDR3: TGTGCCAGCAGCTTGATGACAGGCAATCAGCCCCAGCATTTT.

This clone has only one observation. The chain joins TRBV28 to TRBJ1-5; D call uncertain. The CDR3 spans 15 residues. Looked up from germline, CDR1 is MDHEN and CDR2 is SYDVKM. Trimming cost V 1 base and J 6 bases, with 13 bases left between them. This CDR3 reads CASSLFGGSGQPQHF. CDR3 in DNA: TGTGCCAGCAGTTTATTTGGAGGATCGGGTCAGCCCCAGCATTTT. Full variable domain (remainder filled in from reference TRBV28 and TRBJ1-5): DVKVTQSSRYLVKRTGEKVFLECVQDMDHENMFWYRQDPGLGLRLIYFSYDVKMKEKGDIPEGYSVSREKKERFSLILESASTNQTSMYLCASSLFGGSGQPQHFGDGTRLSIL.

The J gene is TRBJ2-3, the V gene TRBV21-1. TRBV21-1 is a pseudogene segment. There are 12 residues in the CDR3. The CDR3 here is CASSGGTDTQYF. The CDR3 DNA reads as TGTGCCAGCAGCGGGGGCACAGATACGCAGTATTTT.

V usage is TRBV7-6 and J usage is TRBJ2-7, with 8 bases aligning to TRBD2. Germline-derived CDR1 and CDR2 are SGHVS and FNYEAQ. V shed 0 bases, J shed 2 bases, and the junction held 9 bases outside the gene matches. CDR3 size: 17 residues. This CDR3 is CASSLARPGLAPYEQYF. DNA of the CDR3: TGTGCCAGCAGCTTAGCGCGACCCGGACTAGCCCCCTACGAGCAGTACTTC.

This clone was seen a single time. This chain connects TRBV2 to TRBJ2-5; TRBD1 might be the D (5 bases). The J call may be in error: the DNA end matches TRBJ2-7 better. CDR1 and CDR2 (germline): SNHLY, FYNNEI. This CDR3 comprises 15 residues. The CDR3 nucleotides read TGTGCCAGCAGTGAAAAGTGGCAGGGCTCCTACGAGCAGTACTTC. Protein: CASSEKWQGSYEQYF.

In this sample, this clone turned up once. The chain recombines TRBV27 with TRBJ2-5; 8 bases align to TRBD1. CDR3 length: 15 amino acids. V shed 2 bases, J shed 3 bases, and the junction held 5 bases outside the gene matches. Germline V lookup: CDR1 MNHEY, CDR2 SMNVEV (reference sequence). This chain's CDR3 is CASSLRATGEETQYF. The CDR3 bases are TGTGCCAGCAGTTTACGAGCGACAGGGGAAGAGACCCAGTACTTC.

The gene calls are TRBV27 and TRBJ1-1; unclear D gene. The CDR3 runs to 15 residues. Germline V gene data show CDR1 as MNHEY and CDR2 as SMNVEV (reference sequence). Trimming removed 5 bases from V and 4 bases from J, with 17 bases in between. This CDR3 is CASSTRLALGTEAFF. Written as DNA, the CDR3 is TGTGCCAGCAGTACACGCCTAGCTTTGGGCACTGAAGCTTTCTTT.

The chain couples TRBV7-9 to TRBJ2-3, with 10 positions matching TRBD1. CDR3 length: 15 residues. Germline CDR1 is SEHNR and CDR2 is FQNEAQ (reference sequence). V was clipped by 6 bases and J by 4 bases; unmatched bases: 7. The CDR3 spells CASSEDRGYSDTQYF. The CDR3 DNA reads as TGTGCCAGCAGTGAGGACAGGGGGTATTCAGATACGCAGTATTTT. Full variable domain (rest looked up from reference TRBV7-9 and TRBJ2-3): DTGVSQNPRHKITKRGQNVTFRCDPISEHNRLYWYRQTLGQGPEFLTYFQNEAQLEKSRLLSDRFSAERPKGSFSTLEIQRTEQGDSAMYLCASSEDRGYSDTQYFGPGTRLTVL.

V usage is TRBV7-9 and J usage is TRBJ1-2; TRBD1 aligns across 9 bases. This CDR3 has 16 residues. CDR1 and CDR2 (germline): SEHNR, FQNEAQ (reference sequence). The junction had 15 bases not matched to a gene; V was cut back by 7 bases and J by 6 bases. In DNA, the CDR3 is TGTGCCAGCACCTGGGACAGGGCCAGATCTGCCCATGGCTACACCTTC. Translation: CASTWDRARSAHGYTF.

This chain uses TRBV7-9 with TRBJ2-7; tentative D call: TRBD2 (6 bases). CDR1 is SEHNR and CDR2 is FQNEAQ in the germline V gene (reference sequence). V was pared by 5 bases and J by 3 bases, with 11 bases between. The CDR3 spans 13 residues. The CDR3 region has the DNA TGTGCCAGCAGCAAATGGGACTTCTACGAGCAGTACTTC. It codes for CASSKWDFYEQYF.

Note on this clone: Compared with germline, one end of the junction differs, possibly owing to a read error. The chain joins TRBV4-1 to TRBJ1-2, with D maybe TRBD1 (5 bases). The CDR3 contains 11 residues. In germline, CDR1 is MGHRA, CDR2 YSYEKL. Written as DNA, the CDR3 is TGCGCCAGCAGCCAAGACAGAGGGGTCGCCTTC. This translates into CASSQDRGVAF.

The rearrangement uses TRBV10-3 and TRBJ2-1; D is uncertain. Germline assignment: CDR1 ENHRY and CDR2 SYGVKD. The CDR3 extends over 11 amino acids. V gave up 6 bases and J gave up 6 bases, with 6 bases separating them. As DNA, the CDR3 is TGTGCCATCAGCAACAGCAATGAGCAGTTCTTC. Translated: CAISNSNEQFF.

This clone ranks as medium-sized. DNA of the CDR3: TGTGCCAGCAGCGATGGACAGGATCTAACCGGGGAGCTGTTTTTT. It translates to CASSDGQDLTGELFF. The chain uses TRBV6-4 and TRBJ2-2; 7 bases match TRBD1. V was clipped by 6 bases and J by 5 bases; unmatched bases: 9. This CDR3 region has 15 residues. Germline V gene sequence: CDR1 MRHNA, CDR2 SNTAGT.

This clone has only one observation. The J gene is TRBJ2-7, the V gene TRBV6-5; the match to TRBD1 covers 7 bases. The V gene end was trimmed by 6 bases and the J gene end by 5 bases; junction bases not matched to a gene: 13. The length of the CDR3 is 15 residues. Germline V gives CDR1 MNHEY, CDR2 SVGAGI. Here the CDR3 DNA reads TGTGCCAGCAGCCTAGGTTACAGGGGTATCAACGAGCAGTACTTC. Translated, it gives CASSLGYRGINEQYF.